This T cell receptor (beta chain) was sequenced during a study of blood T cell repertoires in COVID-19. CDR3 size: 13 residues. V lost 6 bases and J 6 bases, leaving 13 bases between the germline ends. Germline V gene data show CDR1 as SGHNT and CDR2 as YYREEE (reference sequence). Sequencing was performed with immunoSEQ multiplex PCR; in TCRdb, only in-frame clones are kept and a portion is missing. The table lists more than 250,000 clones, roughly 89% of them singletons. Recruits, aged roughly 18 to 90 years, lived in 25 or so US areas. Clinical histories supplied by participants themselves formed the basis of cohort assignment.

Sequenced input: PBMCs or T cells enriched from blood (not recorded which). The chain links TRBV5-4 to TRBJ2-4; D is ambiguous. This TCR was recovered from a woman between 18 and 29 years old with acute COVID-19. CDR3 amino acids: CASTHAAINIQYF. The CDR3, as DNA: TGTGCCAGCACCCATGCGGCGATAAACATTCAGTACTTC.